This T cell receptor (beta chain) originates from a study of T cell responses to AZD1222 COVID-19 vaccine. Study-wide results and caveats: Recipients of two AZD1222 doses showed rising Spike-specific TCR breadth and depth. Reportedly, nearly half the spike-specific TCRs target unmutated variant regions. At baseline, just six AZD1222 recipients tested seropositive.

Data came from immunoSEQ multiplex PCR; TCRdb stores just in-frame clones and leaves some out. The data contain some 100,000 clones, 92% of them singletons. Concerning this clone: The antigen remains unidentified.

This receptor was taken from an adult in good health. The material sequenced was peripheral blood, taken on day 0 of AZD1222 vaccination.

CDR3 sequence (DNA): TGTGCCAGCAGCCAAGATAGGTCAATGGCTGCAACTAATGAAAAACTGTTTTTT. It specifies CASSQDRSMAATNEKLFF. This rearrangement joins TRBV3-1 (or the pseudogene TRBV3-2) to TRBJ1-4; D is unresolved. CDR1 is LGHDT, CDR2 YNNKEL, per germline (reference sequence). Trimming left V 0 bases short and J 0 bases short, with 14 bases between. This CDR3 contains 18 residues.